This TCR beta chain was documented in a study of cytomegalovirus exposure and HLA in healthy donors. The V and J ends lost 3 bases and 0 bases, in that order; junction bases with no gene match: 5. Germline lookup yields CDR1 SGHRS and CDR2 YFSETQ. This CDR3 has 15 residues. Primers included in the PCR were 60 Vbeta and 13 Jbeta primers. Produced via immunoSEQ multiplex PCR; TCRdb's table is partial and in-frame only. The data show about 72,000 clones, roughly 86% seen once. The source material was PBMCs. The chain carries TRBV5-1 and TRBJ1-1, with 7 bases identical to TRBD1. The sequence came from a man between 18 and 35 years old in good health and CMV-seronegative. The CDR3 reads CASSSRQGVNTEAFF. The CDR3 DNA is TGCGCCAGCAGCTCCAGACAGGGCGTGAACACTGAAGCTTTCTTT. Full variable domain (outside the CDR3, taken from reference TRBV5-1 and TRBJ1-1): KAGVTQTPRYLIKTRGQQVTLSCSPISGHRSVSWYQQTPGQGLQFLFEYFSETQRNKGNFPGRFSGRQFSNSRSEMNVSTLELGDSALYLCASSSRQGVNTEAFFGQGTRLTVV.